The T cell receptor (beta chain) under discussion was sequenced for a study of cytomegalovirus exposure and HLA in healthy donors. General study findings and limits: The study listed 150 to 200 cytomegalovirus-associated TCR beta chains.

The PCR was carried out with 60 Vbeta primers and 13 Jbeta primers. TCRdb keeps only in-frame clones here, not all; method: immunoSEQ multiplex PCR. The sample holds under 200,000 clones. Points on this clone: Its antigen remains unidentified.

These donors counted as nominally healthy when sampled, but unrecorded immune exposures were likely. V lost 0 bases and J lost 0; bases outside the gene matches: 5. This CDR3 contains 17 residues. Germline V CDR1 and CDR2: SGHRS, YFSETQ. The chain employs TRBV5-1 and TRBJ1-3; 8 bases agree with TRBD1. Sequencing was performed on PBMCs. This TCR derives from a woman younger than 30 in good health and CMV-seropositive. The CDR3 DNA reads TGCGCCAGCAGCTTGGTCAGGGGGCAGCGCTCTGGAAACACCATATATTTT. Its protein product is CASSLVRGQRSGNTIYF.